This T cell receptor (beta chain) was captured in a study of blood T cell repertoires in COVID-19 (TCRdb year 2020). At the level of the whole study: The collaborator samples originated in the United States, Italy and Spain and spanned the acute and convalescent phases of COVID-19. The material from the prospective study consisted of cDNA or gDNA derived from T cells, B-cell-depleted T cells, or PBMCs. The repertoires were released in a freely available public database meant as a resource for research on the immune response to SARS-CoV-2. The dataset comprised deeply sampled blood TCRbeta repertoires from subjects exposed to, actively infected with, or recovered from COVID-19. Where available, HLA class I and class II types were obtained from metadata supplied by the sample provider rather than from assay-based typing. The sample metadata nearly always contained a de-identified subject ID, COVID-19 status, age in years and sex. Samples were obtained from the ongoing ImmuneRACE study (first 160 participants) and from some 1,200 subjects provided by 6 global collaborators.

General conclusions and limits of the study: How much clinical and demographic metadata was included differed by source and by participant, and the metadata was provided uncurated.

The immunoSEQ Assay, a bias-controlled multiplex PCR, was used to amplify TCRbeta CDR3 regions from genomic DNA. The study's own analysis went as follows. The number of nucleated cells in each sample was estimated by amplification of reference gene primers within the assay. Sequence reads were collapsed and filtered to measure the absolute abundance of every unique TCRbeta CDR3 rearrangement. For each sample, productive Simpson clonality was calculated as the square root of Simpson's diversity index over productive rearrangements. This immuneACCESS table, as held by TCRdb, lists in-frame sequences with V and J called but not all clones. Of the missing ones, under half trace to an unresolved V gene in checked studies; the others have no known cause. V and J calls and clone size follow that table, whereas D and trimming were derived from the DNA. The sample data list roughly 190,000 clones, and roughly nine tenths of these were observed just once. Approximately 11% of the sample lies in the top ten.

As concerns this clone: The clone's antigen remains unknown. No per-base quality is available; no much larger clone lies one base away.

In Seattle, one collaborating source enrolled patients while the infection was active and tracked those patients longitudinally over the course of disease. Each collaborating institution followed its own protocols to collect whole blood in K2EDTA tubes. Collaborator samples were shipped for TCRbeta analysis as frozen whole blood, isolated PBMCs, or DNA extracted from either sample type. The material sequenced was peripheral blood. The TCR sequence derives from an older woman with COVID-19, enrolled during active disease.

The nucleotides are TGTGCCAGCAGTTTGAGGATCGGTAATCAGCCCCAGCATTTT. Its translation is CASSLRIGNQPQHF. The receptor chain draws on TRBV28 and TRBJ1-5; the D gene is unclear. From cysteine to phenylalanine, the CDR3 is 14 amino acids long. The CDR3 DNA has 42 bases and is translated from base 1. The junction shows trimming of 3 bases on V and 4 bases on J, plus 10 bases between the germline ends. Taken from the germline V gene, the CDR1 and CDR2 loops are MDHEN and SYDVKM.